This TCR beta chain was captured in a study of T-cell reconstitution after alpha-beta-depleted transplantation in children. V lost 2 bases and J lost 0; bases outside the gene matches: 1. Germline lookup yields CDR1 MNHEY and CDR2 SVGEGT. The CDR3 sequence is 15 residues long. The study's findings and limits: Hyperexpanded clones declined; after one year, newly produced T cells mostly supplied diversity.

Turning to this clonotype: No antigen is known for it.

This sample's TCRbeta library carried unique molecular identifier barcodes. TCRdb fed the PCR reads into MiXCR, producing one record per CDR3 protein. The profile shows some 550,000 distinct CDR3 sequences, 20% to 25% of them singletons. The sequence derives from a boy younger than two who had a stem cell transplant for acute myeloid leukemia, so the T cells may come from the graft donor. V is TRBV6-2 or TRBV6-3 and J is TRBJ2-3; 8 bases map to TRBD2. Source: PBMCs, mostly from graft donor cells, taken 360 days after TCRalphabeta/CD19-depleted stem cell transplant. CDR3 DNA: TGTGCCAGCAGTTACAGGACTAGCAGCACAGATACGCAGTATTTT. It yields the protein CASSYRTSSTDTQYF.